The 23 T cell receptor beta chains in this list originate from one sample, sequenced in a study of OX40 agonist ivuxolimab in advanced cancers. The method was immunoSEQ multiplex PCR; TCRdb's version includes in-frame clones alone and lacks a portion of them. The data contain tens of thousands of clones, more than 80% of them singletons. Sequenced here: CD4+ or CD8+ T cells sorted from blood, sampled in a trial of the OX40 agonist ivuxolimab. The receptors come from an adult with an advanced solid tumor such as melanoma, head and neck, liver or kidney cancer.

As for this clone: The same CDR3 arises from other DNA sequences in this sample as well. The rearrangement joins TRBV5-1 to TRBJ2-7; D remains ambiguous. V gave up 0 bases and J gave up 7 bases, with 5 bases separating them. The CDR3 is 11 residues long. CDR1 and CDR2 from the germline V gene are SGHRS and YFSETQ. The CDR3 DNA sequence: TGCGCCAGCAGCTTGGAGGGAGAGCAGTACTTC. Amino acids: CASSLEGEQYF.

The chain has TRBV19 and TRBJ2-1; tentative D call: TRBD1 (5 bases). CDR1 LNHDA and CDR2 SQIVND come from the germline V gene (reference sequence). CDR3 length: 15 residues. V gave up 5 bases and J gave up 0 bases, with 11 bases separating them. In nucleotides, the CDR3 is TGTGCCAGTAGTCAACAGGCCCCCTCCTACAATGAGCAGTTCTTC. It encodes CASSQQAPSYNEQFF.

This clone has just one count. The chain couples TRBV28 to TRBJ1-1; no definite D call. Germline V gene sequence: CDR1 MDHEN, CDR2 SYDVKM. V was clipped by 4 bases and J by 1 base, with 7 bases between them. This CDR3 region has 13 residues. The CDR3 reads CASSSEGNTEAFF. As DNA, the CDR3 is TGTGCCAGCAGTTCGGAGGGGAACACTGAAGCTTTCTTT.

This rearrangement joins TRBV5-1 to TRBJ1-2; D not certain. The CDR3 has 13 residues. From germline, CDR1 is SGHRS and CDR2 YFSETQ. Trimming cost V 0 bases and J 2 bases, with 5 bases left between them. DNA of the CDR3: TGCGCCAGCAGCTTGGTTCTCAACTATGGCTACACCTTC. This encodes CASSLVLNYGYTF.

This chain connects TRBV6-4 to TRBJ1-1, with 8 positions matching TRBD1. V was clipped by 2 bases and J by 0 bases; unmatched bases: 17. The germline gives CDR1 MRHNA, CDR2 SNTAGT. The CDR3 is made up of 20 amino acids. The CDR3: CASSDPPPGTGSEMNTEAFF. The CDR3 DNA is TGTGCCAGCAGTGACCCGCCTCCCGGGACAGGCTCCGAAATGAACACTGAAGCTTTCTTT.

A single count supports this clone. The chain links TRBV19 to TRBJ2-7; D remains unclear. CDR1 LNHDA and CDR2 SQIVND come from the germline V gene (reference sequence). The CDR3 is made up of 12 amino acids. V was pared by 5 bases and J by 6 bases, with 11 bases between. CDR3 sequence (DNA): TGTGCCAGTAGTCAATTAACGGGCGAGCAGTACTTC. This codes for CASSQLTGEQYF.

Written as DNA, the CDR3 is TGCGCCAGCAGCTTGAACCAAGATACGCAGTATTTT. The encoded protein is CASSLNQDTQYF. The chain joins TRBV5-1 to TRBJ2-3; D call uncertain. V dropped 1 base and J dropped 5 bases, with 5 bases sitting between them. Germline V lookup: CDR1 SGHRS, CDR2 YFSETQ. The CDR3 contains 12 residues.

This clone was counted a single time. V and J are TRBV28 and TRBJ1-3, with D uncertain. The germline gives CDR1 MDHEN, CDR2 SYDVKM. This CDR3 has 13 residues. Between the trimmed V and J ends, which lost 1 base and 4 bases, there was a span of 5 bases. The CDR3 sequence is CASSLLAGNTIYF. CDR3 DNA sequence: TGTGCCAGCAGTTTATTGGCCGGAAACACCATATATTTT.

The chain links TRBV27 to TRBJ2-7; the match to TRBD1 covers 9 bases. The CDR3 length is 17 residues. V was pared by 5 bases and J by 3 bases, with 14 bases of the junction left unmatched. In germline, CDR1 is MNHEY, CDR2 SMNVEV (reference sequence). The CDR3 sequence: CASSPNIGTGKIYEQYF. The CDR3 bases are TGTGCCAGCAGTCCGAACATAGGGACAGGGAAAATCTACGAGCAGTACTTC.

CDR3 nucleotides: TGTGCCAGCAGGGACAACAGGGTATCTGGAAACACCATATATTTT. This codes for CASRDNRVSGNTIYF. V is TRBV5-4 and J is TRBJ1-3; tentatively, D is TRBD1 (6 bases). Trimming removed 5 bases from V and 1 base from J, with 13 bases in between. CDR1 is SGHNT and CDR2 is YYREEE in the germline V gene (reference sequence). This CDR3 has 15 amino acids.

V gene TRBV5-5 combines with J gene TRBJ2-7; TRBD2 matches at 9 bases. From germline, CDR1 is SGHKS and CDR2 YYEKEE (reference sequence). The V and J ends lost 2 bases and 5 bases, in that order; junction bases with no gene match: 8. This CDR3 has 15 residues. This CDR3 reads CASSFSGLAYHEQYF. Written as DNA, the CDR3 is TGTGCCAGCAGCTTCTCCGGACTAGCGTACCACGAGCAGTACTTC.

V and J are TRBV5-1 and TRBJ1-2; 8 bases are shared with TRBD1. The CDR3 extends over 13 amino acids. V lost 4 bases to trimming and J lost 5 bases; unmatched junction nucleotides: 4. The V gene's germline CDR1 is SGHRS and CDR2 YFSETQ. This CDR3 reads CASSPDRVYGYTF. CDR3 DNA: TGCGCCAGCAGCCCGGACAGGGTATATGGCTACACCTTC.

The chain uses TRBV4-1 and TRBJ1-4; weak D call: TRBD1 (5 bases). This CDR3 contains 16 residues. Trimming shortened V by 4 bases and J by 3 bases, and 15 bases separated the two germline ends. CDR1 is MGHRA and CDR2 is YSYEKL in the germline V gene. The CDR3 loop reads CASSPRATASNEKLFF. DNA of the CDR3: TGCGCCAGCAGCCCCAGGGCGACGGCGTCTAATGAAAAACTGTTTTTT.

The chain combines TRBV6-1 with TRBJ1-2, with D perhaps matching TRBD1 (6 bases). The germline gives CDR1 MNHNS, CDR2 SASEGT. The CDR3 has 14 residues. Trimming left V 6 bases short and J 0 bases short, with 11 bases between. The DNA for the CDR3 is TGTGCCAGCAGCCCTGGACAGTCTAACTATGGCTACACCTTC. Amino acids: CASSPGQSNYGYTF.

This chain uses TRBV27 with TRBJ1-2, with no clear D. V dropped 7 bases and J dropped 5 bases, with 17 bases sitting between them. Germline V gene lookup returns CDR1 MNHEY and CDR2 SMNVEV (reference sequence). This CDR3 is 14 amino acids long. The CDR3 nucleotides read TGTGCCAGCAATACCCCGCCCGAGCTTTATGGCTACACCTTC. It specifies CASNTPPELYGYTF.

The chain employs TRBV27 and TRBJ2-7; D is unclear. Per germline, CDR1 MNHEY and CDR2 SMNVEV (reference sequence). The CDR3 spans 14 residues. Trimming removed 1 base at V and 0 bases at J, with 7 bases between. The chain's CDR3 is CASSLWPASYEQYF. Here the CDR3 DNA reads TGTGCCAGCAGTTTATGGCCTGCCTCCTACGAGCAGTACTTC.

The chain uses TRBV6-5 and TRBJ2-7, with 9 bases fitting TRBD2. CDR1 is MNHEY, CDR2 SVGAGI, per germline. The CDR3 extends over 14 amino acids. Trimming at V came to 4 bases and at J to 3 bases, leaving 4 bases not matched to a gene. The CDR3 reads CASSSSGISYEQYF. The CDR3 DNA reads as TGTGCCAGCAGTTCTAGCGGGATTAGCTACGAGCAGTACTTC.

The rearrangement joins TRBV28 to TRBJ2-7; the match to TRBD2 covers 8 bases. Germline V CDR1 and CDR2: MDHEN, SYDVKM. The ends lost 4 bases at V and 3 bases at J; junction bases unmatched: 5. The length of the CDR3 is 14 residues. CDR3 protein: CASSSPAGGYEQYF. The CDR3 DNA sequence: TGTGCCAGCAGTTCACCGGCGGGGGGCTACGAGCAGTACTTC.

This clone has only one observation. The V and J genes are TRBV29-1 and TRBJ2-5, with TRBD1 matching 7 bases. Germline CDR1 SQVTM, CDR2 ANQGSEA. The ends lost 7 bases at V and 1 base at J; junction bases unmatched: 3. CDR3 length: 12 amino acids. In DNA, the CDR3 is TGCAGCGGGACAGGACTCCAAGAGACCCAGTACTTC. This translates into CSGTGLQETQYF.

The chain joins TRBV28 to TRBJ1-2; tentatively, D is TRBD1 (6 bases). Germline V gene lookup returns CDR1 MDHEN and CDR2 SYDVKM. Trimming pared 4 bases from V and 0 bases from J, leaving 18 bases between. The CDR3 spans 17 residues. CDR3 amino acids: CASSSPPTGLANYGYTF. CDR3 in DNA: TGTGCCAGCAGTTCCCCCCCTACAGGGCTCGCTAACTATGGCTACACCTTC.

Note on this clone: A junction boundary mismatches the germline segment, possibly from a read error. This sample also contains other DNA sequences that code for the same CDR3. The chain joins TRBV5-1 to TRBJ1-2; no definite D call. The CDR3 runs to 16 residues. Germline V lookup: CDR1 SGHRS, CDR2 YFSETQ. CDR3 amino acids: CASSSRSTNPNYGYTF. CDR3 DNA: TGCGCCAGCAGCTCGCGGTCTACGAATCCTAACTATGGTTACACCTTC.

The V and J genes are TRBV27 and TRBJ2-5; unclear D gene. V lost 3 bases, J lost 5 bases, and 4 bases lay in between. The V gene's germline CDR1 is MNHEY and CDR2 SMNVEV (reference sequence). This CDR3 contains 11 residues. The CDR3 nucleotides read TGTGCCAGCAGTTTCTGGGAGACCCAGTACTTC. Protein sequence: CASSFWETQYF.

The chain is built from TRBV28 and TRBJ2-7; no definite D call. Germline CDR1 MDHEN, CDR2 SYDVKM. V lost 5 bases and J lost 4, with 15 bases in between. CDR3 size: 14 residues. CDR3 sequence (DNA): TGTGCCAGCAGTGTAACCCCCCGAGCGTACGAGCAGTACTTC. Translation: CASSVTPRAYEQYF.